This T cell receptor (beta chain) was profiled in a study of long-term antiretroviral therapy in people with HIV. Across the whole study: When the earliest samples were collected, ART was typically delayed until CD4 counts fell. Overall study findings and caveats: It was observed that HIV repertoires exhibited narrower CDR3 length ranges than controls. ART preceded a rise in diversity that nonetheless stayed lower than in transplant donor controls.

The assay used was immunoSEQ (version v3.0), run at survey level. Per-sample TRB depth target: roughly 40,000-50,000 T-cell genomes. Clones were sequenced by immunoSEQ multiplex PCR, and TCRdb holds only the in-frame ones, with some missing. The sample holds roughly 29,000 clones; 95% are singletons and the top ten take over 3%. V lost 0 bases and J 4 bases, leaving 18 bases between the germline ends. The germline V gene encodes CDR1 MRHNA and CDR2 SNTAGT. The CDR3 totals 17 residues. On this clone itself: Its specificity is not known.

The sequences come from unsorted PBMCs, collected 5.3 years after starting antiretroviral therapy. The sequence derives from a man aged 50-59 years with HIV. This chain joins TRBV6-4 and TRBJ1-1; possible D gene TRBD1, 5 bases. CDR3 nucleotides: TGTGCCAGCAGTGACTCGGGGGTCAAAGGGGATGGCACTGAAGCTTTCTTT. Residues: CASSDSGVKGDGTEAFF.